The clone carrying this TCR beta chain was detected only once. Sequencing used immunoSEQ multiplex PCR; TCRdb keeps in-frame clones, though not all of them. There are 2 million to 3 million clones in the sample; 93% occur only once, and more than 0.35% lies in the top ten. Per the germline V gene, CDR1 is MNHEY and CDR2 is SVGAGI. Unmatched junction bases numbered 4, after V lost 5 bases and J lost 3 bases. The CDR3 sequence is 15 residues long. This entry comes from a study of shared clonotypes between healthy human individuals. This receptor was taken from a man aged 18 to 29 in good health. Some clones in this sample may be carry-over from other donors' samples. The sequenced material came from naive CD4+ T cells from PBMCs. Sample subset: CD45RA+ positively selected. The genes are TRBV6-5 and TRBJ1-4; 9 bases match TRBD1. The CDR3 loop is CASSTTGGSNEKLFF. The CDR3 bases are TGTGCCAGCAGTACAACAGGGGGCTCTAATGAAAAACTGTTTTTT.